Shown below are 26 T cell receptor beta chains from a single sample sequenced in a study of blood T cell repertoires in COVID-19 (dated by TCRdb to about 2020). Libraries were built with the immunoSEQ multiplex PCR assay. TCRdb re-hosts the immuneACCESS table, in-frame sequences only. Its copies lack some clones; in the studies checked, an unresolved V gene accounts for under half of them, and the cause for the rest is not known. The sample data list 250,000 or so clones, and about 90% of these were observed just once. Clones ranked in the top ten supply 3% of the sample. The specimen sequenced was peripheral blood. The receptors derive from a man aged 18-30 years with active or convalescent COVID-19.

This chain connects TRBV9 to TRBJ1-2; D remains unclear. Deletions cut 4 bases from V and 0 bases from J, with 19 bases between. Germline CDR1 reads SGDLS; CDR2 reads YYNGEE. The CDR3 is 17 amino acids. The DNA of the CDR3 is TGTGCCAGCAGCCCCCAGATTTCAGGCACAGCTAACTATGGCTACACCTTC. Translating gives CASSPQISGTANYGYTF. The full variable domain, with the rest looked up from reference TRBV9 and TRBJ1-2, is DSGVTQTPKHLITATGQRVTLRCSPRSGDLSVYWYQQSLDQGLQFLIQYYNGEERAKGNILERFSAQQFPDLHSELNLSSLELGDSALYFCASSPQISGTANYGYTFGSGTRLTVV.

This clone was recorded only once. V and J are TRBV15 and TRBJ2-7; TRBD1 agrees at 7 bases. After removal of 4 bases from V and 2 bases from J, the junction contained 5 bases not matched to a gene. This CDR3 region has 14 residues. Germline CDR1 and CDR2: LNHNV and YYDKDF (reference sequence). The chain's CDR3 is CATSTRQGPYEQYF. In DNA form, the CDR3 reads TGTGCCACCAGCACAAGACAGGGTCCCTACGAGCAGTACTTC. Complete variable domain (other parts from reference TRBV15 and TRBJ2-7): DAMVIQNPRYQVTQFGKPVTLSCSQTLNHNVMYWYQQKSSQAPKLLFHYYDKDFNNEADTPDNFQSRRPNTSFCFLDIRSPGLGDTAMYLCATSTRQGPYEQYFGPGTRLTVT.

This clone showed up just a few times. The chain uses TRBV27 and TRBJ2-1; unclear D gene. The V gene lost 0 bases and the J gene lost 0 bases, with 6 bases spanning the gap. The germline gives CDR1 MNHEY, CDR2 SMNVEV (reference sequence). There are 15 residues in the CDR3. Here the CDR3 DNA reads TGTGCCAGCAGTTTATCGTACAGCTCCTACAATGAGCAGTTCTTC. Protein: CASSLSYSSYNEQFF.

This chain uses TRBV19 with TRBJ2-1, with TRBD1 identical over 9 bases. V gave up 9 bases and J gave up 0 bases; unmatched junction bases: 12. The CDR3 sequence is 17 residues long. Germline assignment: CDR1 LNHDA and CDR2 SQIVND (reference sequence). The CDR3: CASRPGQGMSSYNEQFF. The DNA of the CDR3 is TGTGCCAGCCGACCCGGACAGGGGATGAGCTCCTACAATGAGCAGTTCTTC.

The V and J genes are TRBV7-6 and TRBJ2-5, with 7 nucleotides matching TRBD1. The V segment lost 6 bases and the J segment 5 bases; nucleotides outside the gene matches: 9. CDR1 and CDR2 (germline): SGHVS, FNYEAQ. This CDR3 is built from 14 residues. CDR3 region: CASSILTGLETQYF. The DNA for the CDR3 is TGTGCCAGCAGTATCCTGACAGGGTTGGAGACCCAGTACTTC.

The chain couples TRBV30 to TRBJ1-1, with TRBD1 matching over 7 bases. This CDR3 contains 13 residues. Losses at the gene ends were 5 bases for V and 1 base for J; bases not matched to a gene: 4. Germline CDR1 reads GTSNPN; CDR2 reads SVGIG (reference sequence). CDR3 sequence (DNA): TGTGCCTGGGACAGGGTGGGGAACACTGAAGCTTTCTTT. It specifies CAWDRVGNTEAFF.

The chain employs TRBV6-5 and TRBJ2-7; no firm D call. CDR1 is MNHEY, CDR2 SVGAGI, per germline. The CDR3 runs to 13 residues. V was trimmed by 4 bases and J by 2 bases, leaving 9 bases between them. Here the CDR3 DNA reads TGTGCCAGCAGTTCCCACGGAGCCTACGAGCAGTACTTC. Its translation is CASSSHGAYEQYF.

The chain couples TRBV21-1 to TRBJ1-1; TRBD1 is the table's D call, not checked against the DNA. TRBV21-1 is termed a pseudogene. This CDR3 contains 14 residues. The CDR3: CASSYLPGQSEAFF. CDR3 nucleotide sequence: TGTGCCAGCAGCTACTTACCGGGACAGAGTGAAGCTTTCTTT.

The rearrangement joins TRBV6-5 to TRBJ2-7; the D gene is possibly TRBD1 (6 bases). The CDR3 totals 14 residues. Trimming removed 0 bases from V and 2 bases from J, with 8 bases in between. Germline lookup yields CDR1 MNHEY and CDR2 SVGAGI. The CDR3 loop reads CASSYSGTTYEQYF. Here the CDR3 DNA reads TGTGCCAGCAGTTACTCGGGGACAACCTACGAGCAGTACTTC.

The chain employs TRBV3-1 (or the pseudogene TRBV3-2) and TRBJ2-3; weak D call: TRBD2 (5 bases). CDR1 is LGHDT and CDR2 is YNNKEL in the germline V gene (reference sequence). This CDR3 has 19 residues. Trimming cost V 4 bases and J 0 bases, with 23 bases left between them. In DNA, the CDR3 is TGTGCCAGCAGCCCCCCGCCACATATTATGAGCGGTAGCACAGATACGCAGTATTTT. Its translation is CASSPPPHIMSGSTDTQYF.

The rearrangement links TRBV6-5 to TRBJ1-1, with D possibly being TRBD1 (6 bases). The germline CDR1 and CDR2 sequences are MNHEY and SVGAGI. The CDR3 totals 13 residues. V shed 6 bases and J shed 7 bases, with 15 bases lying between them. The CDR3 protein is CASRGMGHGEAFF. The DNA for the CDR3 is TGTGCCAGCAGGGGGATGGGACACGGTGAAGCTTTCTTT.

This rearrangement joins TRBV30 to TRBJ2-1; no clear D gene. The CDR3 has 11 residues. Germline V gene lookup returns CDR1 GTSNPN and CDR2 SVGIG (reference sequence). Trimming took off 3 bases at V and 6 bases at J, with 6 bases between the two ends. For the CDR3, the DNA is TGTGCCTGGAGCTACTCCAATGAGCAGTTCTTC. This sequence encodes CAWSYSNEQFF.

The V gene is TRBV12-5, the J gene TRBJ2-2; 8 positions agree with TRBD1. V lost 1 base to trimming and J lost 6 bases; unmatched junction nucleotides: 1. The CDR3 contains 14 residues. CDR1 and CDR2 from the germline V gene are LGHNT and FRNRAP. In nucleotides, the CDR3 is TGTGCTAGTGGTTTGGGACAGGGGCCCGGGGAGCTGTTTTTT. Residues: CASGLGQGPGELFF. The whole variable domain, filled in from reference TRBV12-5 and TRBJ2-2, reads DARVTQTPRHKVTEMGQEVTMRCQPILGHNTVFWYRQTMMQGLELLAYFRNRAPLDDSGMPKDRFSAEMPDATLATLKIQPSEPRDSAVYFCASGLGQGPGELFFGEGSRLTVL.

The genes are TRBV4-1 and TRBJ2-2, with D unresolved. The germline CDR1 and CDR2 sequences are MGHRA and YSYEKL. The CDR3 length is 13 residues. Trimming took 1 base from V and 7 from J, leaving 7 bases between them. This CDR3 is CASSQVAVGELFF. For the CDR3, the DNA is TGCGCCAGCAGCCAAGTTGCAGTCGGGGAGCTGTTTTTT.

The V call is TRBV5-1, the J call TRBJ1-4; a possible D gene is TRBD1 (5 bases). Germline values: CDR1 SGHRS, CDR2 YFSETQ. The CDR3 loop spans 14 amino acids. V lost 4 bases and J 4 bases, leaving 11 bases between the germline ends. Written as DNA, the CDR3 is TGCGCCAGCAGCCCATCAAGGGGTAATGAAAAACTGTTTTTT. It encodes CASSPSRGNEKLFF.

The rearrangement joins TRBV19 to TRBJ1-2; D is perhaps TRBD1 (6 bases). V gave up 8 bases and J gave up 8 bases, with 12 bases separating them. The CDR3 is 11 residues long. The germline gives CDR1 LNHDA, CDR2 SQIVND (reference sequence). The CDR3, as DNA: TGTGCCAGTTTCAGGGGAATCGGCTACACCTTC. Amino acids: CASFRGIGYTF.

The chain is built from TRBV6-5 and TRBJ2-7; D uncertain. CDR1 is MNHEY, CDR2 SVGAGI, per germline. The CDR3 sequence is 14 residues long. Trimming took 0 bases from V and 1 from J, leaving 7 bases between them. CDR3 amino acids: CASSYSQYSYEQYF. In DNA, the CDR3 is TGTGCCAGCAGTTACTCGCAGTATTCCTACGAGCAGTACTTC.

V is TRBV14 and J is TRBJ2-5; 11 positions agree with TRBD2. CDR1 SGHDN and CDR2 FVKESK come from the germline V gene. The V and J ends lost 1 base and 2 bases, in that order; junction bases with no gene match: 6. This CDR3 contains 17 residues. This CDR3 is CASSQARLAGPQETQYF. In nucleotides, the CDR3 is TGTGCCAGCAGCCAAGCTCGACTAGCGGGACCTCAAGAGACCCAGTACTTC.

The chain couples TRBV5-5 to TRBJ2-5; 13 bases are shared with TRBD2. The CDR3 covers 16 residues. Germline CDR1 and CDR2: SGHKS and YYEKEE (reference sequence). The trim removed 4 bases at V and 4 bases at J, leaving 7 bases unmatched. For the CDR3, the DNA is TGTGCCAGCAGCCTAGGACTAGCGGGAGATTTAGAGACCCAGTACTTC. Protein sequence: CASSLGLAGDLETQYF.

The chain carries TRBV7-2 and TRBJ2-5; the match to TRBD1 covers 9 bases. The CDR3 covers 16 residues. Germline V CDR1 and CDR2: SGHTA, FQGNSA. V was clipped by 5 bases and J by 4 bases; unmatched bases: 11. The CDR3 here is CASSPPGQGRSETQYF. CDR3 DNA sequence: TGTGCCAGCAGCCCCCCTGGACAGGGGAGATCAGAGACCCAGTACTTC.

The chain is built from TRBV4-3 and TRBJ2-5, with a weak D call TRBD1 (5 bases). The germline V and J ends were trimmed by 0 bases and 5 bases, with 13 bases remaining between them. CDR3 length: 15 amino acids. Germline CDR1 and CDR2: LGHNA and YSLEER. The CDR3 DNA reads TGCGCCAGCAGCCAAGATTGGGGCCCACGGGAGACCCAGTACTTC. It specifies CASSQDWGPRETQYF.

The genes are TRBV5-4 and TRBJ2-5; TRBD2 might be the D (7 bases). Trimming removed 4 bases from V and 2 bases from J, with 15 bases in between. The length of the CDR3 is 15 residues. Germline assignment: CDR1 SGHNT and CDR2 YYREEE (reference sequence). The DNA of the CDR3 is TGTGCCAGCAGCCCGGGGGGCGGGAGACAAGAGACCCAGTACTTC. Translating gives CASSPGGGRQETQYF. Looking up the rest from reference TRBV5-4 and TRBJ2-5 gives the full variable domain: ETGVTQSPTHLIKTRGQQVTLRCSSQSGHNTVSWYQQALGQGPQFIFQYYREEENGRGNFPPRFSGLQFPNYSSELNVNALELDDSALYLCASSPGGGRQETQYFGPGTRLLVL.

This chain joins TRBV7-9 and TRBJ1-5; TRBD1 agrees at 10 bases. The junction had 6 bases not matched to a gene; V was cut back by 5 bases and J by 2 bases. The CDR3 runs to 16 residues. Germline CDR1 and CDR2: SEHNR and FQNEAQ (reference sequence). The CDR3 loop reads CASSLGGTGGNQPQHF. Written as DNA, the CDR3 is TGTGCCAGCAGCCTAGGCGGGACAGGGGGCAATCAGCCCCAGCATTTT.

The chain couples TRBV5-4 to TRBJ2-1; TRBD2 matches 8 bases. The CDR3 length is 14 residues. The V and J ends lost 5 bases and 3 bases, in that order; junction bases with no gene match: 4. CDR1 and CDR2 from the germline V gene are SGHNT and YYREEE (reference sequence). The CDR3 DNA reads TGTGCCAGCAGTTCCGCGGGGGGCTACAATGAGCAGTTCTTC. Translating gives CASSSAGGYNEQFF.

The CDR3: CASRLRDNYEQYF. DNA for the CDR3: TGTGCCAGCAGGCTCCGGGACAACTACGAGCAGTACTTC. The rearrangement links TRBV28 to TRBJ2-7, with a tentative D call TRBD1 (6 bases). V gave up 6 bases and J gave up 3 bases, with 12 bases separating them. The germline V gene encodes CDR1 MDHEN and CDR2 SYDVKM. This CDR3 is built from 13 residues.

This clone was seen a single time. The chain is built from TRBV5-8 and TRBJ2-7, with 8 bases matching TRBD1. CDR3 length: 13 amino acids. V trimming: 4 bases; J trimming: 7 bases; junction bases outside the gene matches: 7. From germline, CDR1 is SGHTS and CDR2 YDEGEE. CDR3 sequence: CASSVRTGREQYF. The CDR3 DNA follows: TGTGCCAGCAGCGTAAGGACAGGGAGGGAGCAGTACTTC.